This T cell receptor beta chain was sequenced for a study of PD-L1 blockade in urothelial cancer. Study overall: About 90% of the roughly 29 patients were men who had bladder-origin urothelial cancer. Prior exposure to chemotherapy in patients amounted to 0 to 3 regimens received. Typically, measured as a median, blood samples had 141,255 T cells.

This sample's time point: peripheral blood 6 weeks after treatment start. For each patient, 1 to 8 samples were obtained, pretreatment and on-treatment. Produced via immunoSEQ multiplex PCR; TCRdb's table is partial and in-frame only. Here the sample spans about 120,000 clones, approximately 90% being singletons. Germline CDR1 reads SGHTA; CDR2 reads FQGNSA. Trimming took 8 bases from V and 4 from J; bases not matched to a gene: 4. The CDR3 loop spans 12 amino acids. This TCR was sampled from a man in his 60s with urothelial cancer. The sequenced sample was PBMCs, obtained around atezolizumab (anti-PD-L1) treatment. The chain joins TRBV7-2 to TRBJ2-5; 7 positions match TRBD1. CDR3 sequence: CASGSGGETQYF. The CDR3 region has the DNA TGTGCCAGCGGCTCAGGGGGAGAGACCCAGTACTTC.